This TCR beta chain comes out of a study of human CD8 memory T cell subsets. Looked up from germline, CDR1 is ENHRY and CDR2 is SYGVKD. The CDR3 contains 15 residues. With regard to this clonotype: Its antigen is unknown.

Libraries of TCR beta chains were produced by 5' RACE (UMI-labeled). TCRdb reprocessed the 5' RACE reads and keeps a single row for each CDR3 protein, giving no DNA. The sample includes fewer than 9,500 distinct CDR3 sequences. Study-level findings and limits: The study sequenced T cell receptor beta chains alone.

The sequence derives from a human donor in good health. Sequenced sample: CD8+ T cells from PBMCs. The J gene is TRBJ2-7, the V gene TRBV10-3; TCRdb returns TRBD1, unconfirmable since there is no DNA. The CDR3 is CATFLGQGPSYEQYF.